This passage covers 32 T cell receptor beta chains from one sample sequenced in a study of T cells in women clearing cervical HPV infection. Assay: immunoSEQ multiplex PCR; the TCRdb copy retains only in-frame clones and omits some. The table counts tens of thousands of clones; about 5% lies in the top ten. Sequencing was done on a sample of blood buffy coat. These receptors were collected from a woman aged 18 to 75 with a cervical HPV16 infection that either progressed to CIN3+ or cleared (not recorded which).

As for this clone: Coverage ceases 3 residues before the CDR3 finishes, and the germline J gene fills in the end. The genes are TRBV18 and TRBJ2-3; the D is unclear. The V end lost 0 bases, the J end lost 2 bases, and 12 bases lay between the germline ends. This CDR3 has 16 amino acids. The V gene's germline CDR1 is KGHSH and CDR2 LQKENI. The CDR3 reads CASSPPYGGNTDTQYF. The CDR3 DNA, read in part, is TGTGCCAGCTCACCACCCTACGGCGGAAACACAGATACG.

In regard to this clone: The read terminates 3 residues before the CDR3 end, so the remaining end is supplied by the germline J gene. This chain uses TRBV18 with TRBJ2-5, with 8 nucleotides matching TRBD1. The CDR3 covers 15 residues. V lost 3 bases and J lost 2; bases outside the gene matches: 5. Germline V gives CDR1 KGHSH, CDR2 LQKENI. CDR3 bases read: TGTGCCAGCTCACCCCAGACAGGGGAACAAGAGACC. Residues: CASSPQTGEQET. The full CDR3 sequence reads CASSPQTGEQETQYF.

Details on this clone: The read ends 3 residues shy of where the CDR3 ends; the end is completed using the germline J gene. The chain has TRBV10-3 and TRBJ1-4, with D possibly matching TRBD1 (6 bases). Trimming took off 0 bases at V and 7 bases at J, with 18 bases between the two ends. This CDR3 is 17 amino acids long. Germline V gives CDR1 ENHRY, CDR2 SYGVKD. Partial CDR3 DNA: TGTGCCATCAGTGAGTCGGTGAGGACCCTCAGGGGTGAAAAA. Protein: CAISESVRTLRGEK. The full CDR3 protein is CAISESVRTLRGEKLFF.

Worth noting for this clone: The read ends 3 residues early relative to the CDR3; the germline J gene fills the gap. Other DNA sequences in this specimen translate into the identical CDR3. V is TRBV7-9 and J is TRBJ1-5, with D possibly being TRBD1 (5 bases). Per the germline V gene, CDR1 is SEHNR and CDR2 is FQNEAQ (reference sequence). V lost 0 bases and J 7 bases, leaving 13 bases between the germline ends. CDR3 length: 15 residues. The covered CDR3 bases are TGTGCCAGCAGCTTAGCGGGTTTCGCAGGGCAGCCC. Amino acid sequence: CASSLAGFAGQP. The whole CDR3 sequence reads CASSLAGFAGQPQHF.

As regards this clone: The read stops 3 residues short of the end of the CDR3; the missing end is completed from the germline J gene. This chain joins TRBV6-2 or TRBV6-3 and TRBJ1-6; D uncertain. Trimming cost V 6 bases and J 12 bases, with 12 bases left between them. This CDR3 is 12 amino acids long. Germline V gene data show CDR1 as MNHEY and CDR2 as SVGEGT. CDR3 in amino acids: CASRDFEVPLHF. CDR3 DNA, as far as it was read: TGTGCCAGCAGGGACTTTGAGGTACCC.

As to this clone: The read ends 3 residues before the CDR3 terminus; that terminus is restored from the germline J gene. The chain recombines TRBV20-1 with TRBJ2-7; TRBD1 agrees at 8 bases. Trimming took 5 bases from V and 1 from J; bases not matched to a gene: 4. This CDR3 spans 13 amino acids. Germline CDR1 and CDR2: DFQATT and SNEGSKA (reference sequence). The CDR3 here is CSAARTGSYEQYF. The CDR3 bases that were read are TGCAGTGCTGCGAGGACAGGGTCCTACGAG.

Concerning this clone: Coverage ceases 3 residues before the CDR3 finishes, and the germline J gene fills in the end. This chain uses TRBV14 with TRBJ1-2, with D perhaps matching TRBD1 (6 bases). Germline CDR1 reads SGHDN; CDR2 reads FVKESK. The ends were cut back, 4 bases at V and 3 bases at J, with 9 bases in the middle. The CDR3 is made up of 13 amino acids. This CDR3 reads CASSPRGHYGYTF. Incomplete CDR3 DNA: TGTGCCAGCAGCCCCAGGGGCCACTATGGC.

A note on this clone: Sequencing ends 3 residues short of the CDR3 end; the germline J gene provides the rest. The chain joins TRBV12-3 or TRBV12-4 to TRBJ2-1; 9 bases line up with TRBD2. Germline trimming cut 5 bases from V and 2 bases from J; bases unmatched to any gene: 10. CDR3 size: 17 residues. The covered CDR3 bases are TGTGCCAGCAGTACGGCTAGCGGGGCCTCCACCTACAATGAG. This codes for CASSTASGASTYNE. The entire CDR3 reads CASSTASGASTYNEQFF.

Remarks on this clone: The read terminates 3 residues before the CDR3 end, so the remaining end is supplied by the germline J gene. V is TRBV7-2 and J is TRBJ1-2; D possibly corresponds to TRBD1 (5 bases). Trimming removed 3 bases at V and 2 bases at J, with 10 bases between. This CDR3 has 14 amino acids. From germline, CDR1 is SGHTA and CDR2 FQGNSA. Here the CDR3 reads CASSLNRQNYGYTF. The sequenced part of the CDR3 DNA is TGTGCCAGCAGCTTGAACCGACAGAACTATGGC.

To note about this clone: The CDR3 end falls 3 residues outside the read, so it is completed with the germline J gene. Other DNA sequences in this sample translate to the same CDR3. The genes are TRBV6-4 and TRBJ2-3; D gene uncertain. The CDR3 is made up of 13 amino acids. Germline V lookup: CDR1 MRHNA, CDR2 SNTAGT. The V end lost 2 bases, the J end lost 6 bases, and 9 bases lay between the germline ends. The sequenced CDR3 bases are TGTGCCAGCAGTGACAGGGTTACTGATACG. Translated, it gives CASSDRVTDT. The CDR3 in full is CASSDRVTDTQYF.

Comment on this clone: The CDR3 goes on 3 residues after the read ends, and that part is filled in from the germline J gene. The chain has TRBV19 and TRBJ1-4; D remains ambiguous. Trimming stripped 7 bases from V and 8 bases from J, with 14 bases between. Germline lookup yields CDR1 LNHDA and CDR2 SQIVND (reference sequence). This CDR3 has 13 amino acids. CDR3 DNA (partial): TGTGCCAGTAAAGTCGACAACCGCGAAAAA. It yields the protein CASKVDNREK. The whole CDR3 protein is CASKVDNREKLFF.

Comment on this clone: The CDR3 is cut off 3 residues early in the read; its end comes from the germline J gene. The V call is TRBV5-4, the J call TRBJ2-1, with unresolved D. CDR1 SGHNT and CDR2 YYREEE come from the germline V gene (reference sequence). V lost 0 bases, J lost 6 bases, and 16 bases lay in between. This CDR3 is 16 amino acids long. The CDR3 sequence: CASSLAGPLFPNEQFF. Incomplete CDR3 DNA: TGTGCCAGCAGCTTGGCGGGTCCCCTGTTCCCCAATGAG.

Note on this clone: The CDR3 goes on 3 residues after the read ends, and that part is filled in from the germline J gene. V usage is TRBV6-2 or TRBV6-3 and J usage is TRBJ1-1; D uncertain. The CDR3 covers 15 residues. V lost 2 bases and J lost 5, with 15 bases in between. Germline V CDR1 and CDR2: MNHEY, SVGEGT. The DNA read from the CDR3 is TGTGCCAGCAGTTACACCCTTGCCGCGGGTACTGAA. This sequence encodes CASSYTLAAGTE. The whole CDR3 protein reads CASSYTLAAGTEAFF.

As regards this clone: Read coverage stops 3 residues before the CDR3 terminus; the germline J gene supplies the remainder. The chain links TRBV4-2 to TRBJ2-5, with 12 positions matching TRBD2. Germline trimming cut 4 bases from V and 5 bases from J; bases unmatched to any gene: 11. This CDR3 comprises 17 residues. The germline gives CDR1 LGHNA, CDR2 YNFKEQ. The covered CDR3 bases are TGTGCCAGCAGCCCCGTACTAGCGGGGGGCATTATCGAGACC. Translation gives CASSPVLAGGIIET. The complete CDR3 protein is CASSPVLAGGIIETQYF.

About this clone itself: The read finishes 3 residues shy of the CDR3 end, and the germline J gene is used to complete it. The chain recombines TRBV19 with TRBJ1-2; TRBD1 matches 8 bases. J was trimmed by 4 bases and V by 7 bases; bases with no gene match: 5. The CDR3 extends over 13 amino acids. CDR1 LNHDA and CDR2 SQIVND come from the germline V gene (reference sequence). The CDR3: CASTDRESYGYTF. The CDR3 DNA, read in part, is TGTGCCAGTACGGACAGGGAATCCTATGGC.

As for this clone: The CDR3 goes on 3 residues after the read ends, and that part is filled in from the germline J gene. The chain combines TRBV19 with TRBJ1-1; D perhaps matches TRBD1 (6 bases). CDR1 LNHDA and CDR2 SQIVND come from the germline V gene (reference sequence). The CDR3 runs to 13 residues. Trimming stripped 6 bases from V and 3 bases from J, with 11 bases between. CDR3 DNA, as far as it was read: TGTGCCAGTAGATTGGGGGCCGACACTGAA. Translating it yields CASRLGADTE. The CDR3, in full, reads CASRLGADTEAFF.

CDR3 loop: CASSLEGITGELFF. The sequenced CDR3 bases are TGTGCCAGCAGCTTAGAGGGGATCACCGGGGAG. The rearrangement joins TRBV7-9 to TRBJ2-2; D may be TRBD1 (5 bases). The read falls 3 residues short of the CDR3 end, and the missing part is taken from the germline J gene. V lost 1 base to trimming and J lost 4 bases, with 7 bases between them. CDR3 length equals 14 residues. Germline assignment: CDR1 SEHNR and CDR2 FQNEAQ (reference sequence). Filled out from reference TRBV7-9 and TRBJ2-2, the complete variable domain reads DTGVSQNPRHKITKRGQNVTFRCDPISEHNRLYWYRQTLGQGPEFLTYFQNEAQLEKSRLLSDRFSAERPKGSFSTLEIQRTEQGDSAMYLCASSLEGITGELFFGEGSRLTVL.

This clone registers medium-sized (0.01 to 0.1%) by frequency. The read stops 3 residues short of the end of the CDR3; the missing end is completed from the germline J gene. V and J are TRBV5-1 and TRBJ2-1; D remains unclear. Trimming cost V 1 base and J 6 bases, with 11 bases left between them. CDR1 is SGHRS, CDR2 YFSETQ, per germline. The CDR3 has 14 residues. The sequenced part of the CDR3 DNA is TGCGCCAGCAGCTTGCAACAGAGAATCAATGAG. Its protein is CASSLQQRINE. The whole CDR3 region reads CASSLQQRINEQFF.

Details on this clone: The read finishes 3 residues shy of the CDR3 end, and the germline J gene is used to complete it. The chain carries TRBV7-2 and TRBJ2-3, with D possibly matching TRBD2 (6 bases). The CDR3 totals 15 residues. Germline CDR1 reads SGHTA; CDR2 reads FQGNSA. The CDR3 loop is CASSLVGLGKETQYF. CDR3 DNA, as far as it was read: TGTGCCAGCAGCTTAGTGGGACTGGGGAAAGAGACG.

Details on this clone: The observed sequence ends 3 residues before the CDR3 terminus, with the missing tail filled in from the germline J gene. The rearrangement joins TRBV10-1 to TRBJ2-3; D uncertain. Per germline, CDR1 WNHNN and CDR2 SYGVQD (reference sequence). Trimming removed 5 bases at V and 0 bases at J, with 18 bases between. There are 17 residues in the CDR3. The CDR3 DNA, read in part, is TGCGCCAGCAGTCGCCCCGCAGAGTGTCCTAGCACAGATACG. Translated, it gives CASSRPAECPSTDT. The whole CDR3 reads CASSRPAECPSTDTQYF.

As regards this clone: The read ends 3 residues early relative to the CDR3; the germline J gene fills the gap. This chain links TRBV5-1 with TRBJ1-6; D is unresolved. V lost 0 bases and J lost 3, with 10 bases in between. This CDR3 has 16 amino acids. Looked up from germline, CDR1 is SGHRS and CDR2 is YFSETQ. The CDR3 DNA, read in part, is TGCGCCAGCAGCTTGGCCGGCGGCCGCTATAATTCACCC. It encodes CASSLAGGRYNSP. The whole CDR3 sequence reads CASSLAGGRYNSPLHF. The variable domain in full, with the rest retrieved from reference TRBV5-1 and TRBJ1-6, is KAGVTQTPRYLIKTRGQQVTLSCSPISGHRSVSWYQQTPGQGLQFLFEYFSETQRNKGNFPGRFSGRQFSNSRSEMNVSTLELGDSALYLCASSLAGGRYNSPLHFGNGTRLTVT.

A note on this clone: The sequenced fragment ends 3 residues before the CDR3 boundary, so the rest is inferred from the germline J gene. The chain has TRBV7-2 and TRBJ1-6, with TRBD1 matching over 8 bases. The CDR3 sequence is 15 residues long. Germline V gene data show CDR1 as SGHTA and CDR2 as FQGNSA. Trimming took 0 bases from V and 7 from J; bases not matched to a gene: 2. CDR3 DNA, as far as it was read: TGTGCCAGCAGCTTAGCGGCAGGGGGCAATTCACCC. This codes for CASSLAAGGNSP. The whole CDR3 protein is CASSLAAGGNSPLHF. The complete variable domain, with remaining parts taken from reference TRBV7-2 and TRBJ1-6, reads GAGVSQSPSNKVTEKGKDVELRCDPISGHTALYWYRQSLGQGLEFLIYFQGNSAPDKSGLPSDRFSAERTGGSVSTLTIQRTQQEDSAVYLCASSLAAGGNSPLHFGNGTRLTVT.

With respect to this clone: The CDR3 goes on 3 residues after the read ends, and that part is filled in from the germline J gene. This chain links TRBV18 with TRBJ1-1; D is unclear. The CDR3 totals 14 residues. Germline V gene lookup returns CDR1 KGHSH and CDR2 LQKENI. The sequenced part of the CDR3 DNA is TGTGCCAGCTCACTCAACAGTCCTCAAGAGACA. This sequence encodes CASSLNSPQET. The complete CDR3 reads CASSLNSPQETAFF.

With respect to this clone: The read comes to an end 3 residues before the CDR3 does, leaving the germline J gene to fill in the end. The chain links TRBV7-8 to TRBJ1-5, with D maybe TRBD1 (6 bases). V was pared by 3 bases and J by 7 bases, with 10 bases between. Germline assignment: CDR1 SGHVS and CDR2 FQNEAQ. The CDR3 is 13 residues long. The CDR3 spells CASSLKGDQPQHF. The CDR3 DNA, read in part, is TGTGCCAGCAGCTTGAAGGGGGACCAGCCC.

In regard to this clone: Coverage ceases 3 residues before the CDR3 finishes, and the germline J gene fills in the end. This chain links TRBV6-4 with TRBJ2-3; 12 bases map to TRBD2. The junction had 15 bases not matched to a gene; V was cut back by 2 bases and J by 3 bases. The CDR3 has 20 residues. CDR1 MRHNA and CDR2 SNTAGT come from the germline V gene. The CDR3 bases that were read are TGTGCCAGCAGTGACATAAACCTAGCGGGGGGGAGAGTGAGGACAGATACG. Its translation: CASSDINLAGGRVRTDT. Given in full, the CDR3 is CASSDINLAGGRVRTDTQYF.

As for this clone: The read finishes 3 residues shy of the CDR3 end, and the germline J gene is used to complete it. The chain recombines TRBV30 with TRBJ2-1; a possible D gene is TRBD2 (6 bases). The V gene lost 0 bases and the J gene lost 7 bases, with 10 bases spanning the gap. Germline V gene sequence: CDR1 GTSNPN, CDR2 SVGIG (reference sequence). The CDR3 is 13 amino acids. The CDR3 region is CAWSVYGGNEQFF. The sequenced part of the CDR3 DNA is TGTGCCTGGAGTGTATATGGAGGGAATGAG.

On this clone: Sequencing ends 3 residues short of the CDR3 end; the germline J gene provides the rest. This chain uses TRBV20-1 with TRBJ1-1; D is unresolved. The V end lost 6 bases, the J end lost 3 bases, and 11 bases lay between the germline ends. The germline CDR1 and CDR2 sequences are DFQATT and SNEGSKA (reference sequence). The CDR3 runs 12 residues. CDR3 region: CSAPLGDTEAFF. The covered CDR3 bases are TGCAGTGCCCCGCTCGGGGACACTGAA.

About this clone: The sequence runs out 3 residues before the end of the CDR3; the remainder is reconstructed from the germline J gene. V and J are TRBV20-1 and TRBJ1-2, with 11 bases matching TRBD1. This CDR3 region has 14 residues. Germline CDR1 and CDR2: DFQATT and SNEGSKA (reference sequence). The ends lost 4 bases at V and 7 bases at J; junction bases unmatched: 8. The CDR3 sequence is CSAKPPGQGAGYTF. The CDR3 bases that were read are TGCAGTGCTAAACCCCCCGGACAGGGGGCTGGC.

About this clone: Sequencing ends 3 residues short of the CDR3 end; the germline J gene provides the rest. J is TRBJ2-3 and V is TRBV2; unclear D gene. The CDR3 consists of 14 residues. The germline gives CDR1 SNHLY, CDR2 FYNNEI. This CDR3 reads CASSVGAAQETQYF. CDR3 bases read: TGTGCCAGCAGTGTAGGAGCAGCGCAAGAGACG.

A note on this clone: The read stops 3 residues short of the end of the CDR3; the missing end is completed from the germline J gene. This chain connects TRBV12-3 or TRBV12-4 to TRBJ1-5; D gene unclear. The V gene lost 6 bases and the J gene lost 2 bases, with 11 bases spanning the gap. The CDR3 sequence is 14 residues long. This chain's CDR3 is CASSPFRGNQPQHF. The DNA read from the CDR3 is TGTGCCAGCAGCCCCTTTAGGGGCAATCAGCCC.

For this clone: The read terminates 3 residues ahead of where the CDR3 ends, so the germline J gene completes it. The chain couples TRBV29-1 to TRBJ1-2, with D tentatively TRBD1 (6 bases). Germline CDR1 SQVTM, CDR2 ANQGSEA. The CDR3 loop spans 13 amino acids. The CDR3 bases that were read are TGCAGCGTTGAAACCACCACAGGGACCGGC. As protein: CSVETTTGTG. Given in full, the CDR3 is CSVETTTGTGYTF.

About this clone: The observed sequence ends 3 residues before the CDR3 terminus, with the missing tail filled in from the germline J gene. The chain is built from TRBV5-1 and TRBJ2-7; D remains ambiguous. V was cut by 4 bases and J by 3 bases, with 8 bases left in between. Per germline, CDR1 SGHRS and CDR2 YFSETQ. The CDR3 spans 12 residues. The CDR3 is CASSLTNYEQYF. Incomplete CDR3 DNA: TGCGCCAGCAGCCTTACTAACTACGAG.